This T cell receptor (beta chain) was documented in a study of T cell repertoires in cytomegalovirus infection. Comments on this clonotype: Its antigen remains unknown.

Germline V CDR1 and CDR2: SGHKS, YYEKEE (reference sequence). After removal of 0 bases from V and 4 bases from J, the junction contained 5 bases not matched to a gene. The CDR3 is made up of 15 amino acids. Using its own MiXCR run on the reads, TCRdb lists one record per CDR3 protein. The sample includes about 830,000 distinct CDR3 sequences, around a third of them seen just once. The chain is built from TRBV5-5 and TRBJ2-5, with 8 bases matching TRBD2. The sequencing here drew on cultured CD8+ T cells from PBMCs, taken from culture after CMV antigen stimulation. The source is a human donor in good health (CMV status not recorded). Some clones in this sample may be carry-over from other donors' samples. The CDR3 DNA follows: TGTGCCAGCAGCTTGGAGCGGGGGAACGGAGAGACCCAGTACTTC. Protein product: CASSLERGNGETQYF.